This T cell receptor (beta chain) was sequenced during a study of T cell responses to AZD1222 COVID-19 vaccine. In regard to this clone: Its antigen is not identified.

Pooling covered second doses at about 4 or about 12 weeks. Repertoires were generated with immunoSEQ multiplex PCR, while TCRdb's copy carries only in-frame clones and drops some. The sample has some 150,000 clones; over 85% are singletons. Notes on the study in general: The donors showed a predominance of white British ancestry and of females, with possible underestimation of clonal diversity. Baseline testing showed seropositivity in only six AZD1222 recipients. Repertoires were sampled only after the peak T cell response.

The V and J ends lost 4 bases and 3 bases respectively, with 9 bases between them. The CDR3 runs to 13 residues. Germline lookup yields CDR1 KGHDR and CDR2 SFDVKD. Sequenced here: peripheral blood, sampled 28 days after the second AZD1222 dose. The V gene is TRBV24-1, the J gene TRBJ2-7; D gene ambiguous. This TCR came from an adult who received the AZD1222 COVID-19 vaccine. The CDR3 here is CATSDQSFYEQYF. The CDR3, as DNA: TGTGCCACCAGTGACCAGAGCTTCTACGAGCAGTACTTC.